One T cell receptor beta chain is described in this entry. The antigen is not known. V was clipped by 0 bases and J by 7 bases; unmatched bases: 5. This CDR3 is 15 amino acids long. Germline V gene data show CDR1 as SGHAT and CDR2 as FQDESV (reference sequence). The sample comes from a study of shared clonotypes between healthy human individuals. Study results and limitations: It was observed that roughly 4.8% of naive CD4 clonotypes were shared across a few donors.

Clones were sequenced by immunoSEQ multiplex PCR, and TCRdb holds only the in-frame ones, with some missing. Among 2 million to 3 million clones listed, 80% to 95% were seen once. Each of the donors was a healthy adult who was HIV-negative and had not had a recent acute infection or vaccination. The sample consisted of naive CD4+ T cells from PBMCs. Subset described: CD45RA+ positively selected. The clonotype originates from a man younger than 30 in good health. Some clones in this sample may be carry-over from other donors' samples. The gene calls are TRBV11-1 and TRBJ2-3, with 9 bases lining up with TRBD1. DNA of the CDR3: TGTGCCAGCAGCTTAGCGGGGGACAGGGCAAATACGCAGTATTTT. This gives the protein CASSLAGDRANTQYF.